The present entry profiles one TCR beta chain with its context. The data belong to a study of blood T cell repertoires in COVID-19. Profiling relied on immunoSEQ multiplex PCR, and the TCRdb table lists in-frame clones only, not all of them. The sample has roughly 250,000 clones; less than 90% are singletons. Germline CDR1 MNHEY, CDR2 SVGAGI. CDR3 length equals 16 residues. V was trimmed by 2 bases and J by 2 bases, leaving 15 bases between them. The specimen was peripheral blood. This sequence joins TRBV6-5 and TRBJ2-5; TRBD1 is a possible D gene (6 bases). This receptor was identified in a man aged 55-75 years who had recovered from COVID-19. CDR3 coding DNA: TGTGCCAGCAGTTACGTCGACAGGCGGTGGCAAGAGACCCAGTACTTC. Encoded protein: CASSYVDRRWQETQYF.